This TCR beta chain was recovered during a study of T cell changes during pregnancy in multiple sclerosis. Method: immunoSEQ multiplex PCR; TCRdb's copy keeps in-frame clones and lacks some. The table lists approximately 37,000 clones, about 93% of them singletons. Germline CDR1 and CDR2: MNHEY and SVGAGI. This CDR3 spans 14 amino acids. V shed 6 bases, J shed 3 bases, and the junction held 6 bases outside the gene matches. The TCR comes from a female donor with multiple sclerosis, enrolled in a pregnancy study. Sequenced here: CD4+ T cells from peripheral blood mononuclear cells, sampled in the third trimester of pregnancy. V gene TRBV6-5 combines with J gene TRBJ2-7; 9 bases line up with TRBD1. The CDR3 DNA follows: TGTGCCAGCAGAAGGGACAGGGCGGTCTACGAGCAGTACTTC. Translation: CASRRDRAVYEQYF.